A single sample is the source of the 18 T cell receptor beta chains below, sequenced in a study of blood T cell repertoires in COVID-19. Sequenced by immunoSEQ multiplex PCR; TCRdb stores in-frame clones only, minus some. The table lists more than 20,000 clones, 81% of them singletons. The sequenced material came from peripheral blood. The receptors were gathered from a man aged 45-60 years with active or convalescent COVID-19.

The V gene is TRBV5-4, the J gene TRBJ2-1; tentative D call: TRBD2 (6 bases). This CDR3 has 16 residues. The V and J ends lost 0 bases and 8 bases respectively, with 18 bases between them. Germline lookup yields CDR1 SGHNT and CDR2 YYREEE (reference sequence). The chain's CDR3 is CASSLVRFQGGDEQFF. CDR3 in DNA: TGTGCCAGCAGCTTGGTAAGGTTTCAGGGCGGGGATGAGCAGTTCTTC.

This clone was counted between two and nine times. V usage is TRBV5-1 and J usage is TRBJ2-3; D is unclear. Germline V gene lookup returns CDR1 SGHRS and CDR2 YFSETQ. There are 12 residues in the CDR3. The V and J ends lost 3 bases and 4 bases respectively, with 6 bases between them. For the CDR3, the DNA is TGCGCCAGCAGCTCGGGTTCAGATACGCAGTATTTT. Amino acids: CASSSGSDTQYF. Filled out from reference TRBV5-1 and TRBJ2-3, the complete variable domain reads KAGVTQTPRYLIKTRGQQVTLSCSPISGHRSVSWYQQTPGQGLQFLFEYFSETQRNKGNFPGRFSGRQFSNSRSEMNVSTLELGDSALYLCASSSGSDTQYFGPGTRLTVL.

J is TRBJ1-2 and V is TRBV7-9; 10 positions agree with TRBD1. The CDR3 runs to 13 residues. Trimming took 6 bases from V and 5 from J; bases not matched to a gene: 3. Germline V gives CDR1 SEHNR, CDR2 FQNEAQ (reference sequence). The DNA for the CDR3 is TGTGCCAGCAGGAGGACAGGGGGATATGGCTACACCTTC. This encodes CASRRTGGYGYTF.

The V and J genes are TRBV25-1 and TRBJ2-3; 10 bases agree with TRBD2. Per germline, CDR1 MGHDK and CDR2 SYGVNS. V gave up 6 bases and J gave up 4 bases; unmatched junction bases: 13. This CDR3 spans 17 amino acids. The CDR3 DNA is TGTGCCAGCAGCACAATTTCTAGCGGGGGATTGGCAGATACGCAGTATTTT. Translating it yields CASSTISSGGLADTQYF.

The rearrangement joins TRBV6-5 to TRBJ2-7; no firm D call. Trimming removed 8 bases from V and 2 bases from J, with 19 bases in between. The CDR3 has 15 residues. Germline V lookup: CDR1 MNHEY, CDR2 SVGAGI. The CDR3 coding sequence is TGTGCCAGCCGGAGTCCCGGTAATCCTACCTACGAGCAGTACTTC. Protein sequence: CASRSPGNPTYEQYF.

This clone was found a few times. Here the CDR3 reads CASSIGHPSGQRYSNQPQHF. The CDR3 bases are TGTGCCAGTAGTATCGGACACCCATCGGGACAAAGATATAGCAATCAGCCCCAGCATTTT. The chain carries TRBV19 and TRBJ1-5, with D possibly matching TRBD1 (6 bases). Between the trimmed V and J ends, which lost 3 bases and 0 bases, there was a span of 24 bases. This CDR3 contains 20 residues. Germline values: CDR1 LNHDA, CDR2 SQIVND (reference sequence). The full variable domain, in which reference TRBV19 and TRBJ1-5 provide the parts outside the CDR3, is DGGITQSPKYLFRKEGQNVTLSCEQNLNHDAMYWYRQDPGQGLRLIYYSQIVNDFQKGDIAEGYSVSREKKESFPLTVTSAQKNPTAFYLCASSIGHPSGQRYSNQPQHFGDGTRLSIL.

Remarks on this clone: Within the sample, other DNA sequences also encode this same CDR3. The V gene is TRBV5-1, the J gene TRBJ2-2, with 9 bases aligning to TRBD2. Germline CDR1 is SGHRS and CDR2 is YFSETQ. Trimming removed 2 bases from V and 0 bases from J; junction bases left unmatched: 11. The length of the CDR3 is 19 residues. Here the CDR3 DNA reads TGCGCCAGCAGCTTATTACTCGCGGGGGGGCCACCGAACACCGGGGAGCTGTTTTTT. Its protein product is CASSLLLAGGPPNTGELFF. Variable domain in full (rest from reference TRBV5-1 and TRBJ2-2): KAGVTQTPRYLIKTRGQQVTLSCSPISGHRSVSWYQQTPGQGLQFLFEYFSETQRNKGNFPGRFSGRQFSNSRSEMNVSTLELGDSALYLCASSLLLAGGPPNTGELFFGEGSRLTVL.

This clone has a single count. CDR3 nucleotides: TGTGCCAGCAGTGAGGCAGGGGGGCACAATGAGCAGTTCTTC. Translating gives CASSEAGGHNEQFF. The chain employs TRBV2 and TRBJ2-1, with a weak D call TRBD1 (7 bases). Per germline, CDR1 SNHLY and CDR2 FYNNEI. This CDR3 region has 14 residues. Trimming stripped 3 bases from V and 5 bases from J, with 11 bases between.

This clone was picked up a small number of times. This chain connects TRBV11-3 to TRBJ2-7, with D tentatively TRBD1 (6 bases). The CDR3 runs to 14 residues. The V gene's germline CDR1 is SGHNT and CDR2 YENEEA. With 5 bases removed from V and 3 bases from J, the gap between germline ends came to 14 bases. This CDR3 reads CASSRWTADYEQYF. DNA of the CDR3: TGTGCCAGCAGCCGCTGGACAGCTGACTACGAGCAGTACTTC.

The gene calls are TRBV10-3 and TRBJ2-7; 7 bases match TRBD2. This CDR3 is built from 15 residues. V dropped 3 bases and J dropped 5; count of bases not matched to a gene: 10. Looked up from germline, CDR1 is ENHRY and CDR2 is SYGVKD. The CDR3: CAISEMAGEYHEQYF. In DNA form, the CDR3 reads TGTGCCATCAGTGAAATGGCGGGAGAGTATCACGAGCAGTACTTC.

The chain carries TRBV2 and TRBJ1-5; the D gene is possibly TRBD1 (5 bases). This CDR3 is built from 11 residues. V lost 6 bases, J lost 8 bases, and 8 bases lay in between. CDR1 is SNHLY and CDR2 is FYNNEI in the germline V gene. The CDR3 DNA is TGTGCCAGCAGGGTACAGGAGCCCCAGCATTTT. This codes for CASRVQEPQHF.

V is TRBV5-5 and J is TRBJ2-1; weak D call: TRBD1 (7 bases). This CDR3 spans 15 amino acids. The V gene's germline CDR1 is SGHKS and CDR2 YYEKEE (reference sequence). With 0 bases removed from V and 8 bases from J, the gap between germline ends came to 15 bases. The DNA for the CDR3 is TGTGCCAGCAGCTTGGGAGACAGGGAGGTCGATGAGCAGTTCTTC. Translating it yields CASSLGDREVDEQFF.

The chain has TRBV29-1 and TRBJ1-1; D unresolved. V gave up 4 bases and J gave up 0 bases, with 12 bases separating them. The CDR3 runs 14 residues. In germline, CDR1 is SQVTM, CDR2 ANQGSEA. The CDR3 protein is CSVAPTWVNTEAFF. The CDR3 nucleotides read TGCAGCGTTGCCCCGACTTGGGTGAACACTGAAGCTTTCTTT.

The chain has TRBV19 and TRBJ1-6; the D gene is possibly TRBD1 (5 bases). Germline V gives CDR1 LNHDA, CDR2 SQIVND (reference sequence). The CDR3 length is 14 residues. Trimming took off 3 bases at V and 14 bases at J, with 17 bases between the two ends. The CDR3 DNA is TGTGCCAGTAGTATGTACGGCAGGGCCTCATCCCTCCACTTT. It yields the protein CASSMYGRASSLHF.

The CDR3, as DNA: TGTGCCAGCAGTCGGGACAGAGCTGGGGCCAACGTCCTGACTTTC. It codes for CASSRDRAGANVLTF. The chain couples TRBV5-4 to TRBJ2-6; 7 bases are a match to TRBD1. The CDR3 consists of 15 residues. Per germline, CDR1 SGHNT and CDR2 YYREEE (reference sequence). The J segment lost 2 bases and the V segment lost 5 bases, leaving 4 bases of the junction unmatched.

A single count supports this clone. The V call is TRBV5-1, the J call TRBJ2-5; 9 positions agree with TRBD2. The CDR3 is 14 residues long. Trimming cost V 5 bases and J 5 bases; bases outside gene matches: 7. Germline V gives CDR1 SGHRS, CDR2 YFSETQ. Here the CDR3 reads CASRSGTSYETQYF. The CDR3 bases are TGCGCCAGCAGGTCTGGGACTAGCTATGAGACCCAGTACTTC.

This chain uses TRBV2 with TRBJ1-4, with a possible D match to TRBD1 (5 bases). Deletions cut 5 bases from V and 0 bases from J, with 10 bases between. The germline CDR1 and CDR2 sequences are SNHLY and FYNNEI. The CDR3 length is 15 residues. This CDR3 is CASSPTGATNEKLFF. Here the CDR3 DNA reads TGTGCCAGCAGTCCCACAGGAGCAACTAATGAAAAACTGTTTTTT. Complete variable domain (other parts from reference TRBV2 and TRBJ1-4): EPEVTQTPSHQVTQMGQEVILRCVPISNHLYFYWYRQILGQKVEFLVSFYNNEISEKSEIFDDQFSVERPDGSNFTLKIRSTKLEDSAMYFCASSPTGATNEKLFFGSGTQLSVL.

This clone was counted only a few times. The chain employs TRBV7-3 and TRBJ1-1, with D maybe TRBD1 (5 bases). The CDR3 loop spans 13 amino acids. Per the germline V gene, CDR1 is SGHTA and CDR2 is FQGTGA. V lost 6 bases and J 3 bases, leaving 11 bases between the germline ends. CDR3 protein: CASRGVSDTEAFF. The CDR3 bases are TGTGCCAGCAGAGGGGTATCGGACACTGAAGCTTTCTTT. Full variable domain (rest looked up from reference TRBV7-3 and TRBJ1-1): GAGVSQTPSNKVTEKGKYVELRCDPISGHTALYWYRQSLGQGPEFLIYFQGTGAADDSGLPNDRFFAVRPEGSVSTLKIQRTERGDSAVYLCASRGVSDTEAFFGQGTRLTVV.